The 29 T cell receptor beta chains presented below share a single source sample, sequenced in a study of T cell responses to AZD1222 COVID-19 vaccine. Libraries were prepared by immunoSEQ multiplex PCR; TCRdb keeps only in-frame clonotypes and omits some of them. The data hold 140,000 or so clones, with about 93% observed a single time. The sequencing used peripheral blood, collected 28 days after the second AZD1222 dose. The origin of the receptors is an adult who received the AZD1222 COVID-19 vaccine.

V gene TRBV19 combines with J gene TRBJ1-3; a weak D match, TRBD1 (5 bases). Trimming left V 5 bases short and J 0 bases short, with 11 bases between. CDR3 length: 15 amino acids. CDR1 is LNHDA and CDR2 is SQIVND in the germline V gene (reference sequence). Here the CDR3 reads CASSLRQYSGNTIYF. CDR3 nucleotide sequence: TGTGCCAGTAGTCTGAGACAGTACTCTGGAAACACCATATATTTT.

The chain combines TRBV4-1 with TRBJ2-5; 7 bases fit TRBD1. The CDR3 length is 13 residues. Unmatched junction bases numbered 4, after V lost 5 bases and J lost 4 bases. Germline-derived CDR1 and CDR2 are MGHRA and YSYEKL. As DNA, the CDR3 is TGCGCCAGCAGCACAGGGGTACGAGAGACCCAGTACTTC. Amino acids: CASSTGVRETQYF.

The CDR3 here is CSVGTVANYGYTF. CDR3 DNA: TGCAGCGTTGGTACGGTCGCTAACTATGGCTACACCTTC. The V gene is TRBV29-1, the J gene TRBJ1-2, with no clear D. The V end was cut by 4 bases, the J end by 0 bases, with 9 bases between. The germline V gene encodes CDR1 SQVTM and CDR2 ANQGSEA. This CDR3 region has 13 residues.

This chain links TRBV4-2 with TRBJ1-5; 7 nucleotides line up with TRBD1. CDR1 is LGHNA, CDR2 YNFKEQ, per germline. The CDR3 totals 18 residues. J was trimmed by 7 bases and V by 0 bases; bases with no gene match: 15. The CDR3 protein is CASSQDPHVPGGRQPQHF. DNA of the CDR3: TGTGCCAGCAGCCAAGACCCTCATGTCCCAGGGGGACGACAGCCCCAGCATTTT.

The chain combines TRBV5-4 with TRBJ2-1, with D perhaps TRBD2 (7 bases). V lost 4 bases to trimming and J lost 0 bases, with 11 bases between them. The CDR3 extends over 15 amino acids. The germline V gene has CDR1 SGHNT and CDR2 YYREEE (reference sequence). CDR3 coding DNA: TGTGCCAGCAGCCAAGGGGGGGACTCCTACAATGAGCAGTTCTTC. Protein: CASSQGGDSYNEQFF.

This sequence joins TRBV16 and TRBJ2-7; D gene ambiguous. Deletions cut 0 bases from V and 5 bases from J, with 8 bases between. This CDR3 spans 13 amino acids. CDR1 and CDR2 from the germline V gene are KGHSY and FQNENV. CDR3: CASSQSMGNEQYF. The DNA for the CDR3 is TGTGCCAGCAGCCAATCGATGGGAAACGAGCAGTACTTC.

The V and J genes are TRBV6-2 or TRBV6-3 and TRBJ1-5, with D perhaps TRBD1 (5 bases). Trimming removed 2 bases from V and 7 bases from J, with 12 bases in between. This CDR3 is built from 14 residues. Germline-derived CDR1 and CDR2 are MNHEY and SVGEGT. DNA of the CDR3: TGTGCCAGCAGTTACAGGCCAGGGAAGCAGCCCCAGCATTTT. This gives the protein CASSYRPGKQPQHF.

The chain carries TRBV7-9 and TRBJ1-1, with D possibly being TRBD1 (6 bases). This CDR3 region has 14 residues. Germline CDR1 reads SEHNR; CDR2 reads FQNEAQ (reference sequence). Trimming removed 1 base at V and 4 bases at J, with 10 bases between. CDR3 sequence reads: CASSLEGGGTEAFF. The CDR3 region has the DNA TGTGCCAGCAGCTTAGAAGGGGGAGGCACTGAAGCTTTCTTT.

V is TRBV23-1 and J is TRBJ1-4; maybe TRBD1 (5 bases). TRBV23-1 is an open reading frame, and its role is uncertain. The CDR3 covers 15 residues. The V end lost 0 bases, the J end lost 11 bases, and 16 bases lay between the germline ends. The DNA for the CDR3 is TGCGCCAGCAGTCAATCATCAGGGTGTAATCGGAAACTGTTTTTT. It codes for CASSQSSGCNRKLFF.

The chain combines TRBV15 with TRBJ2-3, with D perhaps TRBD1 or TRBD2 (7 bases each). Germline values: CDR1 LNHNV, CDR2 YYDKDF (reference sequence). The CDR3 is made up of 16 amino acids. Trimming took off 4 bases at V and 3 bases at J, with 17 bases between the two ends. CDR3 region: CATSNSFQGGTDTQYF. As DNA, the CDR3 is TGTGCCACCAGCAATTCCTTCCAGGGGGGGACAGATACGCAGTATTTT.

The rearrangement uses TRBV4-3 and TRBJ1-1; the D gene is possibly TRBD1 (5 bases). The germline V and J ends were trimmed by 0 bases and 4 bases, with 12 bases remaining between them. The CDR3 sequence is 15 residues long. The germline CDR1 and CDR2 sequences are LGHNA and YSLEER. CDR3 sequence: CASSQDLGGTTEAFF. In DNA form, the CDR3 reads TGCGCCAGCAGCCAAGATCTGGGGGGGACCACTGAAGCTTTCTTT.

The chain links TRBV7-9 to TRBJ2-3, with TRBD2 matching over 11 bases. The length of the CDR3 is 17 residues. V shed 0 bases and J 2 bases; nucleotides not matched to a gene: 4. CDR1 and CDR2 from the germline V gene are SEHNR and FQNEAQ (reference sequence). CDR3 in DNA: TGTGCCAGCAGCTTAGCCTCGACTAGCGGGACCACAGATACGCAGTATTTT. Its translation is CASSLASTSGTTDTQYF.

Only a few counts were recorded for this clone. The genes are TRBV2 and TRBJ1-1, with TRBD1 matching over 9 bases. The CDR3 loop spans 14 amino acids. Trimming at V came to 5 bases and at J to 1 base, leaving 2 bases not matched to a gene. From germline, CDR1 is SNHLY and CDR2 FYNNEI. CDR3 coding DNA: TGTGCCAGCAGTTTACAGGGGGCGAACACTGAAGCTTTCTTT. Its protein product is CASSLQGANTEAFF. Supplemented by reference TRBV2 and TRBJ1-1, the full variable domain reads EPEVTQTPSHQVTQMGQEVILRCVPISNHLYFYWYRQILGQKVEFLVSFYNNEISEKSEIFDDQFSVERPDGSNFTLKIRSTKLEDSAMYFCASSLQGANTEAFFGQGTRLTVV.

The rearrangement links TRBV27 to TRBJ2-2, with a possible D match to TRBD2 (5 bases). Germline V gives CDR1 MNHEY, CDR2 SMNVEV (reference sequence). The CDR3 length is 14 residues. V dropped 7 bases and J dropped 4 bases, with 13 bases sitting between them. CDR3 in amino acids: CASTRGGVTGELFF. The CDR3 DNA reads as TGTGCCAGCACTCGGGGTGGAGTCACCGGGGAGCTGTTTTTT.

The chain employs TRBV29-1 and TRBJ1-1; 8 bases align to TRBD1. The V gene's germline CDR1 is SQVTM and CDR2 ANQGSEA. The ends lost 4 bases at V and 0 bases at J; junction bases unmatched: 7. The CDR3 contains 15 residues. CDR3 coding DNA: TGCAGCGTTGGGGCCGGACAGGGTATGAACACTGAAGCTTTCTTT. Translated, it gives CSVGAGQGMNTEAFF.

The chain recombines TRBV19 with TRBJ1-2; no reliable D call. The germline V gene encodes CDR1 LNHDA and CDR2 SQIVND (reference sequence). The CDR3 spans 13 residues. The ends were cut back, 5 bases at V and 10 bases at J, with 17 bases in the middle. The CDR3 loop is CASSLSPPRDYTF. CDR3 nucleotide sequence: TGTGCCAGTAGTCTCAGTCCCCCGCGCGACTACACCTTC.

The CDR3 region has the DNA TGTGCCAGCAGCCCGAGGGGGGAGATCCACAATGAGCAGTTCTTC. Protein sequence: CASSPRGEIHNEQFF. V usage is TRBV7-3 and J usage is TRBJ2-1; D may correspond to TRBD1 or TRBD2 (6 bases each). V was shortened by 5 bases and J by 5 bases, with 16 bases between the two germline ends. Germline V CDR1 and CDR2: SGHTA, FQGTGA. This CDR3 comprises 15 residues.

The chain couples TRBV19 to TRBJ1-1; D is ambiguous. Germline CDR1 LNHDA, CDR2 SQIVND (reference sequence). V was trimmed by 3 bases and J by 3 bases, leaving 11 bases between them. This CDR3 has 14 amino acids. The CDR3 reads CASSMERRDTEAFF. The CDR3 region has the DNA TGTGCCAGTAGTATGGAAAGAAGGGACACTGAAGCTTTCTTT. The full variable domain, with the rest looked up from reference TRBV19 and TRBJ1-1, is DGGITQSPKYLFRKEGQNVTLSCEQNLNHDAMYWYRQDPGQGLRLIYYSQIVNDFQKGDIAEGYSVSREKKESFPLTVTSAQKNPTAFYLCASSMERRDTEAFFGQGTRLTVV.

The V gene is TRBV7-9, the J gene TRBJ1-2; 9 nucleotides line up with TRBD1. Losses at the gene ends were 11 bases for V and 8 bases for J; bases not matched to a gene: 6. Germline CDR1 and CDR2: SEHNR and FQNEAQ (reference sequence). This CDR3 region has 11 residues. In DNA form, the CDR3 reads TGTGCCTCCTCCGGGACAGGGGGCTACACCTTC. Its protein is CASSGTGGYTF.

The rearrangement links TRBV19 to TRBJ1-1, with D unclear. Trimming took off 7 bases at V and 3 bases at J, with 9 bases between the two ends. CDR3 length equals 12 residues. CDR1 LNHDA and CDR2 SQIVND come from the germline V gene (reference sequence). The CDR3: CASTPDYTEAFF. The CDR3 coding sequence is TGTGCCAGTACCCCCGATTACACTGAAGCTTTCTTT.

This clone was seen a few times. V and J are TRBV7-6 and TRBJ2-7; D possibly corresponds to TRBD1 (5 bases). CDR3 length: 15 amino acids. Germline loops: CDR1 SGHVS, CDR2 FNYEAQ. V lost 1 base to trimming and J lost 1 base, with 11 bases between them. As DNA, the CDR3 is TGTGCCAGCAGCTTAGAGCAGGGTAATTCCTACGAGCAGTACTTC. Its protein product is CASSLEQGNSYEQYF.

The table lists this clone with a few counts. The chain recombines TRBV11-2 with TRBJ1-4; D is ambiguous. Germline V gives CDR1 SGHAT, CDR2 FQNNGV. V lost 3 bases and J lost 8, with 10 bases in between. The CDR3 totals 13 residues. The CDR3 nucleotides read TGTGCCAGCAGCTTTACGGGTGGGGAAAAACTGTTTTTT. Translating it yields CASSFTGGEKLFF.

The J gene is TRBJ2-1, the V gene TRBV7-9; 9 positions agree with TRBD1. J gave up 1 base and V 4 bases, and 2 bases lay outside the gene matches. The CDR3 has 15 residues. Germline lookup yields CDR1 SEHNR and CDR2 FQNEAQ (reference sequence). The CDR3 spells CASSSDRGSYNEQFF. DNA for the CDR3: TGTGCCAGCAGCTCGGACAGGGGATCCTACAATGAGCAGTTCTTC.

This rearrangement joins TRBV4-2 to TRBJ1-1, with 10 bases identical to TRBD1. Germline CDR1 LGHNA, CDR2 YNFKEQ. This CDR3 has 18 residues. The V segment lost 4 bases and the J segment 10 bases; nucleotides outside the gene matches: 21. The CDR3 is CASSRPGTGATGPASAFF. In DNA form, the CDR3 reads TGTGCCAGCAGCCGACCCGGGACAGGGGCAACGGGACCCGCTTCAGCTTTCTTT.

The chain joins TRBV5-1 to TRBJ2-2; D gene uncertain. The CDR3 covers 15 residues. CDR1 and CDR2 from the germline V gene are SGHRS and YFSETQ. V gave up 4 bases and J gave up 7 bases, with 17 bases separating them. The CDR3 loop reads CASSPNDPRRGELFF. The CDR3 DNA follows: TGCGCCAGCAGCCCGAATGACCCCCGTCGCGGGGAGCTGTTTTTT.

The chain links TRBV19 to TRBJ2-1, with D perhaps assigned TRBD1 or TRBD2 (6 bases each). This CDR3 has 14 amino acids. Germline V gives CDR1 LNHDA, CDR2 SQIVND (reference sequence). The V gene lost 6 bases and the J gene lost 7 bases, with 16 bases spanning the gap. The CDR3 loop reads CASSHGGRGNEQFF. The CDR3 DNA follows: TGTGCCAGTAGCCACGGGGGCCGGGGGAATGAGCAGTTCTTC. The variable domain in full, completed from reference TRBV19 and TRBJ2-1, reads DGGITQSPKYLFRKEGQNVTLSCEQNLNHDAMYWYRQDPGQGLRLIYYSQIVNDFQKGDIAEGYSVSREKKESFPLTVTSAQKNPTAFYLCASSHGGRGNEQFFGPGTRLTVL.

The V call is TRBV7-2, the J call TRBJ2-3; maybe TRBD1 (6 bases). Trimming removed 6 bases from V and 6 bases from J, with 19 bases in between. CDR3 size: 15 residues. Germline CDR1 is SGHTA and CDR2 is FQGNSA. Written as DNA, the CDR3 is TGTGCCAGCAGAAAAACAGGGAGCTTCGGGGATACGCAGTATTTT. Protein product: CASRKTGSFGDTQYF.

This clone was picked up one time. This sequence joins TRBV6-5 and TRBJ1-6; D might be TRBD1 (6 bases). The CDR3 extends over 16 amino acids. Between the trimmed V and J ends, which lost 4 bases and 7 bases, there was a span of 17 bases. Looked up from germline, CDR1 is MNHEY and CDR2 is SVGAGI. The CDR3 sequence is CASSFDSTGYNSPLHF. The CDR3 DNA follows: TGTGCCAGCAGTTTCGACTCAACAGGGTACAATTCACCCCTCCACTTT.

The chain combines TRBV7-2 with TRBJ1-5; no clear D. The germline V and J ends were trimmed by 1 base and 0 bases, with 7 bases remaining between them. In germline, CDR1 is SGHTA, CDR2 FQGNSA. This CDR3 comprises 15 residues. In DNA, the CDR3 is TGTGCCAGCAGCTTAGACGGTGATAGCAATCAGCCCCAGCATTTT. Translating it yields CASSLDGDSNQPQHF.